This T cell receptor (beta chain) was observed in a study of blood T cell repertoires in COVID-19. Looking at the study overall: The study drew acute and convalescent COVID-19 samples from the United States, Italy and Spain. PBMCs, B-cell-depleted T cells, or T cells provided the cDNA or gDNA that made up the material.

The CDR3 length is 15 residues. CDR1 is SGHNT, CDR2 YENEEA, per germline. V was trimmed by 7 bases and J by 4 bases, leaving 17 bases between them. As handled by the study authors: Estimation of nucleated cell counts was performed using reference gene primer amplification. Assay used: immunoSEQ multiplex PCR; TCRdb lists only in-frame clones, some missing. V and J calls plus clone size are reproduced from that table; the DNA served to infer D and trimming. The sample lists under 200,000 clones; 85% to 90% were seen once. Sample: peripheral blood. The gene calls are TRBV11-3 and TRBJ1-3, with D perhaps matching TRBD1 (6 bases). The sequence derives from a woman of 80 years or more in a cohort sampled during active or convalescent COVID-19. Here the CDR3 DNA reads TGTGCCAGCACCAGGGGCTCGAACGGGGGAAACACCATATATTTT. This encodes CASTRGSNGGNTIYF.